This record looks at one T cell receptor (beta chain) sequence and its context. Its target is not known. The data derive from a study of T cell responses to AZD1222 COVID-19 vaccine. TCRdb's table, derived via immunoSEQ multiplex PCR, lists solely in-frame clones and lacks some. The sample holds about 140,000 clones, around nine tenths seen once. General study points: Rises in breadth and depth of Spike-specific TCRs came after two AZD1222 doses. Unmutated variant regions are reportedly the target of nearly half of TCRs that are spike-specific.

This clonotype originated in an adult who received the AZD1222 COVID-19 vaccine. The sample here was peripheral blood, taken 28 days after the second AZD1222 dose.

CDR3 sequence (DNA): TGCGCCTTTGGGGATTACAATGAGCAGTTCTTC. This codes for CAFGDYNEQFF. The chain carries TRBV23-1 and TRBJ2-1; D is undetermined. TRBV23-1 is treated as an ORF (open reading frame) with a function not yet certain. V lost 11 bases, J lost 4 bases, and 9 bases lay in between. The CDR3 loop spans 11 amino acids.